The clone carrying this T cell receptor (beta chain) turned up a few times. Antigen: not known. A universal primer site and UMIs were added as TCR cDNA was made by 5'RACE template switching. TCRdb reprocessed the 5' RACE reads via MiXCR and lists one record per CDR3 protein. Among some 500,000 distinct CDR3 sequences listed, less than 15% were seen once. The sample belongs to a study of T cells after yellow fever vaccination. Overall study context: Where fractions had low cell numbers, libraries were prepared from them with the SMART-Seq v4 Ultra Low Input RNA kit. Study results and caveats: Post-booster samples contained most primary-vaccination clones (nearly 98% CD4, approximately 88% CD8).

This receptor was taken from a man younger than 45 who received the YFV17D yellow fever vaccine. Sequenced material: PBMCs, taken on the day of the yellow fever booster vaccination.

The chain's CDR3 is CSVRTSGTDTQYF. DNA of the CDR3: TGCAGCGTTAGGACTAGCGGCACAGATACGCAGTATTTT. The chain employs TRBV29-1 and TRBJ2-3, with 9 nucleotides matching TRBD2. The J segment lost 1 base and the V segment lost 5 bases, leaving 1 base of the junction unmatched. The CDR3 totals 13 residues. Germline V gene lookup returns CDR1 SQVTM and CDR2 ANQGSEA.